The next 14 T cell receptor beta chains were all read from a single sample in a study of radiation and T cells in renal cell carcinoma. Using immunoSEQ multiplex PCR, the repertoire was profiled, and TCRdb retains in-frame clones only, with some absent. The table records roughly 120,000 clones, around 83% of them present only once. As for time point: baseline pretreatment blood. Specified treatment: 15 Gy SBRT to primary tumor, nephrectomy 4 weeks later. Sequencing was performed on blood, taken from a patient whose treatment included radiotherapy and nephrectomy. All receptors derive from a woman aged 60-70 years with renal cell carcinoma.

The chain joins TRBV7-2 to TRBJ2-7, with D possibly matching TRBD1 (5 bases). Trimming pared 1 base from V and 3 bases from J, leaving 10 bases between. The CDR3 spans 14 residues. CDR1 SGHTA and CDR2 FQGNSA come from the germline V gene. CDR3 sequence reads: CASSLESGRYEQYF. CDR3 in DNA: TGTGCCAGCAGCTTAGAATCAGGGCGCTACGAGCAGTACTTC.

The chain employs TRBV5-1 and TRBJ2-1; 11 nucleotides align to TRBD2. CDR3 size: 16 residues. The V segment lost 4 bases and the J segment 3 bases; nucleotides outside the gene matches: 6. CDR1 is SGHRS and CDR2 is YFSETQ in the germline V gene. CDR3 DNA sequence: TGCGCCAGCAGCCACACCGGGACTAGCGGCTACAATGAGCAGTTCTTC. Translating gives CASSHTGTSGYNEQFF.

The CDR3 loop is CSVKGQGSSYGYTF. The CDR3 DNA sequence: TGCAGCGTTAAAGGACAGGGGTCGAGCTATGGCTACACCTTC. The chain uses TRBV29-1 and TRBJ1-2, with 9 bases that match TRBD1. V lost 5 bases to trimming and J lost 4 bases; unmatched junction nucleotides: 8. Germline V gene lookup returns CDR1 SQVTM and CDR2 ANQGSEA. The CDR3 totals 14 residues. The entire variable domain, with the rest obtained from reference TRBV29-1 and TRBJ1-2, is as follows: SAVISQKPSRDICQRGTSLTIQCQVDSQVTMMFWYRQQPGQSLTLIATANQGSEATYESGFVIDKFPISRPNLTFSTLTVSNMSPEDSSIYLCSVKGQGSSYGYTFGSGTRLTVV.

The J gene is TRBJ2-4, the V gene TRBV6-5; 8 bases agree with TRBD1. Germline V gene lookup returns CDR1 MNHEY and CDR2 SVGAGI. The CDR3 sequence is 15 residues long. J was trimmed by 1 base and V by 3 bases; bases with no gene match: 2. The CDR3 bases are TGTGCCAGCAGTTATACAGGGGGGGCCAAAAACATTCAGTACTTC. This translates into CASSYTGGAKNIQYF.

Only one count was recorded for this clone. The rearrangement uses TRBV6-6 and TRBJ1-2; D perhaps matches TRBD1 (6 bases). CDR3 length equals 15 residues. Germline CDR1 and CDR2: MNHNY and SVGAGI (reference sequence). Deletions cut 8 bases from V and 4 bases from J, with 20 bases between. Here the CDR3 reads CASLPRGAQIYGYTF. The CDR3 DNA reads as TGTGCCAGCCTCCCTAGGGGGGCTCAGATCTATGGCTACACCTTC.

In this sample, this clone turned up a few times. This rearrangement joins TRBV4-1 to TRBJ2-1; the D gene is possibly TRBD1 (5 bases). Germline lookup yields CDR1 MGHRA and CDR2 YSYEKL. Deletions cut 1 base from V and 8 bases from J, with 15 bases between. The CDR3 is 15 residues long. In DNA form, the CDR3 reads TGCGCCAGCAGCCAAGTACAGCAGGACAACGATGAGCAGTTCTTC. Translation: CASSQVQQDNDEQFF.

This sequence joins TRBV18 and TRBJ1-3; TRBD1 is a possible D gene (6 bases). The CDR3 is 14 residues long. V lost 2 bases, J lost 5 bases, and 10 bases lay in between. The germline gives CDR1 KGHSH, CDR2 LQKENI. The CDR3 loop reads CASSPVDSRNTIYF. For the CDR3, the DNA is TGTGCCAGCTCACCAGTGGACAGTAGAAACACCATATATTTT. Supplemented by reference TRBV18 and TRBJ1-3, the full variable domain reads NAGVMQNPRHLVRRRGQEARLRCSPMKGHSHVYWYRQLPEEGLKFMVYLQKENIIDESGMPKERFSAEFPKEGPSILRIQQVVRGDSAAYFCASSPVDSRNTIYFGEGSWLTVV.

The CDR3 coding sequence is TGTGCCAGCAGCTCTAGACTAGCGGGGACCTACAATGAGCAGTTCTTC. This encodes CASSSRLAGTYNEQFF. J is TRBJ2-1 and V is TRBV9; 11 bases are shared with TRBD2. Trimming removed 4 bases from V and 2 bases from J; junction bases left unmatched: 5. Germline V gene lookup returns CDR1 SGDLS and CDR2 YYNGEE. The CDR3 spans 16 residues.

V is TRBV6-1 and J is TRBJ1-6, with unresolved D. Trimming took off 3 bases at V and 8 bases at J, with 11 bases between the two ends. CDR1 and CDR2 from the germline V gene are MNHNS and SASEGT. The CDR3 spans 14 residues. In nucleotides, the CDR3 is TGTGCCAGCAGTGAGAAATGGAGGGATTCACCCCTCCACTTT. Encoded protein: CASSEKWRDSPLHF.

This clone showed up just once. The gene calls are TRBV18 and TRBJ2-7, with D perhaps assigned TRBD1 or TRBD2 (5 bases each). This CDR3 has 14 residues. V was cut by 3 bases and J by 9 bases, with 18 bases left in between. CDR1 KGHSH and CDR2 LQKENI come from the germline V gene. For the CDR3, the DNA is TGTGCCAGCTCACCGACCGGGGACCCCTTGAGGCAGTACTTC. Translation gives CASSPTGDPLRQYF.

This clone occurred once. The chain combines TRBV6-5 with TRBJ1-2, with D possibly matching TRBD1 (6 bases). V was clipped by 4 bases and J by 5 bases, with 14 bases between them. The CDR3 consists of 14 residues. Germline V gives CDR1 MNHEY, CDR2 SVGAGI. CDR3 bases: TGTGCCAGCAGTTCTGCAGGGGAGGGGTATGGCTACACCTTC. Translating it yields CASSSAGEGYGYTF.

The chain has TRBV11-3 and TRBJ2-7; D ambiguous. With 0 bases removed from V and 0 bases from J, the gap between germline ends came to 3 bases. Germline CDR1 reads SGHNT; CDR2 reads YENEEA. This CDR3 is 13 amino acids long. The CDR3 DNA follows: TGTGCCAGCAGCTTAGATAGCTCCTACGAGCAGTACTTC. Its protein is CASSLDSSYEQYF. The full variable domain, its missing parts supplied by reference TRBV11-3 and TRBJ2-7, is EAGVVQSPRYKIIEKKQPVAFWCNPISGHNTLYWYLQNLGQGPELLIRYENEEAVDDSQLPKDRFSAERLKGVDSTLKIQPAELGDSAVYLCASSLDSSYEQYFGPGTRLTVT.

The J gene is TRBJ1-3, the V gene TRBV28; TRBD1 matches at 8 bases. In germline, CDR1 is MDHEN, CDR2 SYDVKM. The CDR3 runs 18 residues. Trimming at V came to 1 base and at J to 0 bases, leaving 8 bases not matched to a gene. CDR3 amino acids: CASSLSSGQGISGNTIYF. CDR3 bases: TGTGCCAGCAGTTTATCATCAGGACAGGGAATCTCTGGAAACACCATATATTTT.

The chain employs TRBV7-9 and TRBJ2-1; 7 bases line up with TRBD1. V trimming: 2 bases; J trimming: 4 bases; junction bases outside the gene matches: 2. The germline V gene encodes CDR1 SEHNR and CDR2 FQNEAQ (reference sequence). The CDR3 loop spans 14 amino acids. The CDR3 region has the DNA TGTGCCAGCAGCTTACCAGGGGGTTACAATGAGCAGTTCTTC. This gives the protein CASSLPGGYNEQFF.